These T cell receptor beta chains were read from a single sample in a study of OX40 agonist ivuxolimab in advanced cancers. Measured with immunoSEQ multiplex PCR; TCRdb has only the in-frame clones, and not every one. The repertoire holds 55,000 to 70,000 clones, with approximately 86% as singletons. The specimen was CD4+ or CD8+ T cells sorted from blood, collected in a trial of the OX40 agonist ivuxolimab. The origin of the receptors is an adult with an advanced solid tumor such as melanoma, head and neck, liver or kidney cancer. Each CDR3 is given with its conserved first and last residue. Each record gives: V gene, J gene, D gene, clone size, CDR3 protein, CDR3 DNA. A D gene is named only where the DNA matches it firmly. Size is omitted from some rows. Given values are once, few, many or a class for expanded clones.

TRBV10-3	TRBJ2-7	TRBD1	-	CAIRPGQGDEQYF	TGTGCCATCAGGCCGGGACAGGGTGACGAGCAGTACTTC
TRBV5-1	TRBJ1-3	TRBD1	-	CASSLGLGTDLYF	TGCGCCAGCAGCTTGGGGCTCGGGACAGATTTGTATTTT
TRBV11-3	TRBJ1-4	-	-	CASSINRNPNEKLFF	TGTGCCAGCAGCATTAACAGGAACCCTAATGAAAAACTGTTTTTT
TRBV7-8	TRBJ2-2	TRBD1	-	CASSADRGRVGELFF	TGTGCCAGCAGCGCTGACAGGGGGCGGGTCGGGGAGCTGTTTTTT
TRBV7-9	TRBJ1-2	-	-	CASSGNFGVGYTF	TGTGCCAGCAGCGGAAACTTTGGGGTGGGCTACACCTTC
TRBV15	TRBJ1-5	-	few	CATSGSTYQPQHF	TGTGCCACCAGCGGGTCCACTTATCAGCCCCAGCATTTT
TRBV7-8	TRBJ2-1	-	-	CASTLALYEQFF	TGTGCCAGCACCTTAGCGCTTTATGAGCAGTTCTTC
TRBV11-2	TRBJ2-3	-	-	CASSLGASTDTQYF	TGTGCCAGCAGCTTAGGGGCTAGCACAGATACGCAGTATTTT
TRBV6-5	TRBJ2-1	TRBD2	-	CASSPGASGRNEQFF	TGTGCCAGCAGTCCCGGCGCTAGCGGGAGAAATGAGCAGTTCTTC
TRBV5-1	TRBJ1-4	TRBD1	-	CASSLGQEGEKLFF	TGCGCCAGCAGCCTGGGACAGGAGGGGGAAAAACTGTTTTTT
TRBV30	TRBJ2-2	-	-	CAWMRGSFGTGELFF	TGTGCCTGGATGAGGGGATCCTTCGGAACCGGGGAGCTGTTTTTT
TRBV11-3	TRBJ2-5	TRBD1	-	CASSLGLPGTVQETQYF	TGTGCCAGCAGCTTAGGTCTCCCCGGGACAGTACAAGAGACCCAGTACTTC
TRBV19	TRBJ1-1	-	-	CASSIFGRAEAFF	TGTGCCAGTAGTATATTCGGGCGGGCTGAAGCTTTCTTT
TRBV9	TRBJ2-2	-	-	CASSAAQGSVAGELFF	TGTGCCAGCAGCGCCGCCCAGGGTAGCGTAGCCGGGGAGCTGTTTTTT
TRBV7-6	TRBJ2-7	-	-	CASSPAGYEQYF	TGTGCCAGCAGCCCAGCAGGGTACGAGCAGTACTTC
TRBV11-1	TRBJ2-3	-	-	CASSSGDFYDTQYF	TGTGCCAGCAGCTCCGGGGACTTCTACGATACGCAGTATTTT
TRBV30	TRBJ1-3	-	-	CAWSVGQHNSGNTIYF	TGTGCCTGGAGTGTTGGACAGCACAACTCTGGAAACACCATATATTTT
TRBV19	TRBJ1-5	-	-	CASSIGYSNQPQHF	TGTGCCAGTAGTATCGGCTATAGCAATCAGCCCCAGCATTTT
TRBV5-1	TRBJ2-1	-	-	CASSFGPEQFF	TGCGCCAGCAGCTTCGGGCCTGAGCAGTTCTTC